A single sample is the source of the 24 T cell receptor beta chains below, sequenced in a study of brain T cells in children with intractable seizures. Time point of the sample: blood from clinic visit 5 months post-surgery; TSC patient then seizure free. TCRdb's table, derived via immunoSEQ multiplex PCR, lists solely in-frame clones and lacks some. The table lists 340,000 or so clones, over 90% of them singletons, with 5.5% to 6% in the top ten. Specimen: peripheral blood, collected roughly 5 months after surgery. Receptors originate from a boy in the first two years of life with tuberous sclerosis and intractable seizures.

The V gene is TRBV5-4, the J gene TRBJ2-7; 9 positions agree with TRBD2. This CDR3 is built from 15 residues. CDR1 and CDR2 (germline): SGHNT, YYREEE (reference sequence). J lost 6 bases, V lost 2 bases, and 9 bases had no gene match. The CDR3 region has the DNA TGTGCCAGCAGCTTTGGCGGGAGGGCCGACCGCGAGCAGTACTTC. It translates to CASSFGGRADREQYF.

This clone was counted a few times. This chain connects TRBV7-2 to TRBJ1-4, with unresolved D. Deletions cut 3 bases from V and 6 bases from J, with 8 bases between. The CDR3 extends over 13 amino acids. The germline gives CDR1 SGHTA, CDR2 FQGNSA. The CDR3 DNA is TGTGCCAGCAGCTTTAGAACAGATGAAAAACTGTTTTTT. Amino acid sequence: CASSFRTDEKLFF.

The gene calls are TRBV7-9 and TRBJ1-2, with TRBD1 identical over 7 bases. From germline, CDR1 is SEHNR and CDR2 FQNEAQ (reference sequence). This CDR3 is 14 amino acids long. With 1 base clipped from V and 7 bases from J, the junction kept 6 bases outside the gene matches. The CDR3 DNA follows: TGTGCCAGCAGCTTAGGATCGTCAGGGGGTGGCTACACCTTC. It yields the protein CASSLGSSGGGYTF.

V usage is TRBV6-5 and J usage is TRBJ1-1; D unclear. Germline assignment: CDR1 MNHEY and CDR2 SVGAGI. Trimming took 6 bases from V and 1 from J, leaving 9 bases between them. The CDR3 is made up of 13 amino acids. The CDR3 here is CASSRKTNTEAFF. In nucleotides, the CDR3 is TGTGCCAGCAGCAGAAAGACGAACACTGAAGCTTTCTTT.

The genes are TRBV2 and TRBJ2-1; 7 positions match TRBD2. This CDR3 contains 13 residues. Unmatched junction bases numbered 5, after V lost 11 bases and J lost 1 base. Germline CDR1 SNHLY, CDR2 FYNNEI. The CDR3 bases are TGTGCCGGCGCGGGGGTTTCCTACAATGAGCAGTTCTTC. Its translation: CAGAGVSYNEQFF.

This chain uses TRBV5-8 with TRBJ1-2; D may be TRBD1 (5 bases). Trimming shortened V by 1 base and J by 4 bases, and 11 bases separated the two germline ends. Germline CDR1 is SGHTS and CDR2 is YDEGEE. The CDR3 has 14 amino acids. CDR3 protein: CASSLRQNPYGYTF. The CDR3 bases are TGTGCCAGCAGCTTGAGACAGAACCCCTATGGCTACACCTTC.

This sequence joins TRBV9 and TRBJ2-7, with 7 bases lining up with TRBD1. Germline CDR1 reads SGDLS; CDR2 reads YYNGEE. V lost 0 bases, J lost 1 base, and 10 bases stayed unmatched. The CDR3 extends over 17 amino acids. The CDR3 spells CASSVGPGQASSYEQYF. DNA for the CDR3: TGTGCCAGCAGCGTAGGCCCCGGACAGGCCTCTTCCTACGAGCAGTACTTC.

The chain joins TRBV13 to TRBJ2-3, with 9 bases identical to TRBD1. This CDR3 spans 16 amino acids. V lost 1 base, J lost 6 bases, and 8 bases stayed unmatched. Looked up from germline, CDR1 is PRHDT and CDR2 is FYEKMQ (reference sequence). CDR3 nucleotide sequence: TGTGCCAGCAGCTTAGCCAGGGGACAGGGAGGGGATACGCAGTATTTT. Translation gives CASSLARGQGGDTQYF. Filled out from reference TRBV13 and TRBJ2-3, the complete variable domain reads AAGVIQSPRHLIKEKRETATLKCYPIPRHDTVYWYQQGPGQDPQFLISFYEKMQSDKGSIPDRFSAQQFSDYHSELNMSSLELGDSALYFCASSLARGQGGDTQYFGPGTRLTVL.

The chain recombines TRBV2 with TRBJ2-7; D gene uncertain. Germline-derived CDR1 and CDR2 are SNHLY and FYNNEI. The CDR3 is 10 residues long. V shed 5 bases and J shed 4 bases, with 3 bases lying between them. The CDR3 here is CASSPYEQYF. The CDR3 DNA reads TGTGCCAGCAGTCCATACGAGCAGTACTTC.

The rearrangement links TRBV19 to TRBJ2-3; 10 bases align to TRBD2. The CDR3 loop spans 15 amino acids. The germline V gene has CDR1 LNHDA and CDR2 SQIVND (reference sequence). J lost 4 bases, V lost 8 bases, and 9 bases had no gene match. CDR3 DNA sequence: TGTGCCAGTCAAAATAGCGGGAGGAGCCCAGATACGCAGTATTTT. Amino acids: CASQNSGRSPDTQYF.

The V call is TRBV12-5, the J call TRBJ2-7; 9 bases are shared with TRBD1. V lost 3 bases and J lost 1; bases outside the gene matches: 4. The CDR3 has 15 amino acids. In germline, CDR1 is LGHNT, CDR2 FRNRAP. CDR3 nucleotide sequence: TGTGCTAGTGGTTTAAATGGACAGGGGTCCTACGAGCAGTACTTC. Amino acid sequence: CASGLNGQGSYEQYF.

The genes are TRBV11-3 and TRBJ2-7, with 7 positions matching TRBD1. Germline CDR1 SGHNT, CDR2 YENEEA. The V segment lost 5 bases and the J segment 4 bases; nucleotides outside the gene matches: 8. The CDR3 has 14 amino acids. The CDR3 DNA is TGTGCCAGCAGCGTATTAGAACAGGGGTACGAGCAGTACTTC. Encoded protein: CASSVLEQGYEQYF.

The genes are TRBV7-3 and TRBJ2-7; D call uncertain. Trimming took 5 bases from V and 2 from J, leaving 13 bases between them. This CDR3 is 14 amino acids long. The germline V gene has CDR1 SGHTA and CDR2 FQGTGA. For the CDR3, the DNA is TGTGCCAGCAGCCTCTCGGGCGACACCTACGAGCAGTACTTC. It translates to CASSLSGDTYEQYF.

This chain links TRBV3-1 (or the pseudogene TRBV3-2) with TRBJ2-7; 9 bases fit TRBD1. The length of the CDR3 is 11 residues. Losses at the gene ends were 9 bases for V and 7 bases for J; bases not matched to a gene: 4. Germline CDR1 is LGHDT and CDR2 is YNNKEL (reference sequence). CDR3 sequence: CASSTGGEQYF. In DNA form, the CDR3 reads TGTGCCAGTTCGACAGGGGGAGAGCAGTACTTC.

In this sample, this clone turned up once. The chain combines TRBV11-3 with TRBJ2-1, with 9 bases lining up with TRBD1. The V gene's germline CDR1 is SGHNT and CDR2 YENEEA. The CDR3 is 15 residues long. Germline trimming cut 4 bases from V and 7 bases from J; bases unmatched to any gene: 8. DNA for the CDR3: TGTGCCAGCAGCTCCTGGGACAGGGTAATTAATGAGCAGTTCTTC. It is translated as CASSSWDRVINEQFF.

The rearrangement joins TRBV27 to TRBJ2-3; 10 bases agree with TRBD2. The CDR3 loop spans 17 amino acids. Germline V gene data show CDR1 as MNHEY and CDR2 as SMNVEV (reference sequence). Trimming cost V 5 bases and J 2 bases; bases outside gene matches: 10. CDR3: CASSKTLAGGPTDTQYF. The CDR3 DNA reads TGTGCCAGCAGTAAAACCTTAGCGGGGGGACCCACAGATACGCAGTATTTT.

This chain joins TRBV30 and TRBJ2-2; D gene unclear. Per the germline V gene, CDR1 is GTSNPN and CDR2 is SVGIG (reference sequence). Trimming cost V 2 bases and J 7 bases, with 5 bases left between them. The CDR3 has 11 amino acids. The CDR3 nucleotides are TGTGCCTGGAGTATTGTCGGGGAGCTGTTTTTT. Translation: CAWSIVGELFF.

CDR3 in amino acids: CASSVGGSGGYTF. The CDR3 DNA is TGTGCCAGCAGTGTTGGAGGGTCGGGTGGCTACACCTTC. V and J are TRBV2 and TRBJ1-2; the D is unclear. The CDR3 runs to 13 residues. Germline CDR1 reads SNHLY; CDR2 reads FYNNEI. The V gene lost 4 bases and the J gene lost 7 bases, with 13 bases spanning the gap.

CDR3 in amino acids: CASSDGPQAEYEQYF. The DNA for the CDR3 is TGTGCCAGCAGCGACGGCCCACAGGCTGAATACGAGCAGTACTTC. The chain is built from TRBV5-4 and TRBJ2-7; a possible D gene is TRBD1 (5 bases). This CDR3 is built from 15 residues. Trimming took off 4 bases at V and 4 bases at J, with 18 bases between the two ends. The V gene's germline CDR1 is SGHNT and CDR2 YYREEE (reference sequence). Variable domain in full (rest from reference TRBV5-4 and TRBJ2-7): ETGVTQSPTHLIKTRGQQVTLRCSSQSGHNTVSWYQQALGQGPQFIFQYYREEENGRGNFPPRFSGLQFPNYSSELNVNALELDDSALYLCASSDGPQAEYEQYFGPGTRLTVT.

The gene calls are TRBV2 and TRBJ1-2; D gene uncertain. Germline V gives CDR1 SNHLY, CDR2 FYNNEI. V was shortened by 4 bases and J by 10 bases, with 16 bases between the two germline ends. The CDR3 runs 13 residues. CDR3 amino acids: CASSGTQGPYYTF. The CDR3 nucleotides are TGTGCCAGCAGTGGCACCCAAGGACCTTACTACACCTTC.

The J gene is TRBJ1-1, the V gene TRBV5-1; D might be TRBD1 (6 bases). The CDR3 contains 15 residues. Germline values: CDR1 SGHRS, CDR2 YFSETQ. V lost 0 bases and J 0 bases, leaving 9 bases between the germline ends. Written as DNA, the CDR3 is TGCGCCAGCAGCTTGGGACAGGCTATGAACACTGAAGCTTTCTTT. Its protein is CASSLGQAMNTEAFF.

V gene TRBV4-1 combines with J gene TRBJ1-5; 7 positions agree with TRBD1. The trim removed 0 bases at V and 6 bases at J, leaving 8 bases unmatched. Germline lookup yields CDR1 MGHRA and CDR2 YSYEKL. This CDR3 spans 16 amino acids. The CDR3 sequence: CASSQDQEQGFQPQHF. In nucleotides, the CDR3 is TGCGCCAGCAGCCAAGATCAGGAACAGGGGTTTCAGCCCCAGCATTTT.

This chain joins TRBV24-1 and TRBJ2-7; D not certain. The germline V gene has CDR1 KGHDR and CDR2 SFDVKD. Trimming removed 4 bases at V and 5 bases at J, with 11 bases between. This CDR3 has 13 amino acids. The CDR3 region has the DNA TGTGCCACCAGTGACTCAACGGGCCACGAGCAGTACTTC. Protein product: CATSDSTGHEQYF.

The CDR3 is CAWSPDRGGTQYF. In DNA form, the CDR3 reads TGTGCCTGGAGTCCGGACAGGGGGGGGACCCAGTACTTC. This rearrangement joins TRBV30 to TRBJ2-5; 10 nucleotides match TRBD1. The germline CDR1 and CDR2 sequences are GTSNPN and SVGIG (reference sequence). There are 13 residues in the CDR3. Unmatched junction bases numbered 4, after V lost 2 bases and J lost 7 bases.